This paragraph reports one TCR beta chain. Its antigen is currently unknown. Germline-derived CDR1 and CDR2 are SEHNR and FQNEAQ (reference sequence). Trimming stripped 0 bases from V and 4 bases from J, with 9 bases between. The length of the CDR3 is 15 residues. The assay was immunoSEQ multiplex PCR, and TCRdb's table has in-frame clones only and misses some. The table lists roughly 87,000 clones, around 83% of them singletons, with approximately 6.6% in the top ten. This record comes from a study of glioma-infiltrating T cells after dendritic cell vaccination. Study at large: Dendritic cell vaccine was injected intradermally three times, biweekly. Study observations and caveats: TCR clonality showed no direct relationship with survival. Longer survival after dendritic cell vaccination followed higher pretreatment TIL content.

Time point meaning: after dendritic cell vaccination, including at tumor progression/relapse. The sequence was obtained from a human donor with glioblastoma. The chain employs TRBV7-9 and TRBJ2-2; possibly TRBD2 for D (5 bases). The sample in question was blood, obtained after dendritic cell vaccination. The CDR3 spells CASSLAPGVTGELFF. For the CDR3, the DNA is TGTGCCAGCAGCTTAGCGCCCGGGGTCACCGGGGAGCTGTTTTTT.